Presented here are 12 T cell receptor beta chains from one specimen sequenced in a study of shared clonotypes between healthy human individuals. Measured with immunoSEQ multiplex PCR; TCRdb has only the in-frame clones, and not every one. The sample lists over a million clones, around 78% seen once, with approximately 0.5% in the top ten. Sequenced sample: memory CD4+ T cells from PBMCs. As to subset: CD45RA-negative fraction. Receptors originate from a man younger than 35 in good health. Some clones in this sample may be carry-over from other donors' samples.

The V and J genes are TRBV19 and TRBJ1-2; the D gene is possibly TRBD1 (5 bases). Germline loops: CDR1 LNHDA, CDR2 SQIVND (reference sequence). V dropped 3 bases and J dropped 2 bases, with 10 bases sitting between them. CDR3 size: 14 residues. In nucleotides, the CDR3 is TGTGCCAGTAGTATCAGGGCTACGAACTATGGCTACACCTTC. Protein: CASSIRATNYGYTF.

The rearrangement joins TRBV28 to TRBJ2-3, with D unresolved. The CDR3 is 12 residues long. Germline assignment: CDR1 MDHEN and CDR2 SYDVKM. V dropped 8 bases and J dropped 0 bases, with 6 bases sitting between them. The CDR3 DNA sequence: TGTGCCAGCGAGGCAAGCACAGATACGCAGTATTTT. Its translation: CASEASTDTQYF.

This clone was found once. CDR3 DNA: TGTGCCAGCAGCGGAAAACCTACCCCGGTGGTAGGCACCGGGGAGCTGTTTTTT. It specifies CASSGKPTPVVGTGELFF. V is TRBV9 and J is TRBJ2-2; D unresolved. The CDR3 covers 18 residues. CDR1 and CDR2 from the germline V gene are SGDLS and YYNGEE. Trimming pared 3 bases from V and 4 bases from J, leaving 22 bases between.

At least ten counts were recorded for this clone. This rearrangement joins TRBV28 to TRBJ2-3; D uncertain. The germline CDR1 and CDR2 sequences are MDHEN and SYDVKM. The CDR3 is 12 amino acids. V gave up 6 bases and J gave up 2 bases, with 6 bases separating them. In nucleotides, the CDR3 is TGTGCCAGCAGAGAGTACACAGATACGCAGTATTTT. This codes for CASREYTDTQYF.

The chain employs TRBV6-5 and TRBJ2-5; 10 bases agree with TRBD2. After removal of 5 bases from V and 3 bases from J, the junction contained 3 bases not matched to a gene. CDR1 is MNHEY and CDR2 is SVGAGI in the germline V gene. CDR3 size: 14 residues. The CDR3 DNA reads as TGTGCCAGCAGTCTAAGCGGGAGGGAAGAGACCCAGTACTTC. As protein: CASSLSGREETQYF.

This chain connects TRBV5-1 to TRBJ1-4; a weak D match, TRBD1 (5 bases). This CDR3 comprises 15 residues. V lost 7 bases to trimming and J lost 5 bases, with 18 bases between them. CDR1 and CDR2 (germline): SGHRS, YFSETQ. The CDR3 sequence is CASLPSSEGNEKLFF. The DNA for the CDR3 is TGCGCCAGCCTGCCTTCGTCGGAGGGGAATGAAAAACTGTTTTTT.

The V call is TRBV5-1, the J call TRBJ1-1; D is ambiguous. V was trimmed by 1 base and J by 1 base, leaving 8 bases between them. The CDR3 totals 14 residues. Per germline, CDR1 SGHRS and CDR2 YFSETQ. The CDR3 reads CASSLSTRNTEAFF. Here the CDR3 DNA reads TGCGCCAGCAGCTTGAGTACCCGGAACACTGAAGCTTTCTTT.

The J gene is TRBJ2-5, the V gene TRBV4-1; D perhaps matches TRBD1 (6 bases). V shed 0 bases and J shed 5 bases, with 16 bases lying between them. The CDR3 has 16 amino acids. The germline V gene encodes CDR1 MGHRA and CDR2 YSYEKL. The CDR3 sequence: CASSQDGHRVQETQYF. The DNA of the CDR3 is TGCGCCAGCAGCCAAGATGGGCACAGGGTTCAGGAGACCCAGTACTTC.

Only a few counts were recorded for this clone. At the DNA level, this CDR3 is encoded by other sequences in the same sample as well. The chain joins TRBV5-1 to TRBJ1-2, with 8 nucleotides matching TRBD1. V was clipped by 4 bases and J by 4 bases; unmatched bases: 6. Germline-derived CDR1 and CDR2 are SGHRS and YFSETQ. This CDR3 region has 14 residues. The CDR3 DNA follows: TGCGCCAGCAGCCCGGGCACAGGGGGCTATGGCTACACCTTC. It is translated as CASSPGTGGYGYTF. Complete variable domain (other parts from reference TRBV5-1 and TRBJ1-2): KAGVTQTPRYLIKTRGQQVTLSCSPISGHRSVSWYQQTPGQGLQFLFEYFSETQRNKGNFPGRFSGRQFSNSRSEMNVSTLELGDSALYLCASSPGTGGYGYTFGSGTRLTVV.

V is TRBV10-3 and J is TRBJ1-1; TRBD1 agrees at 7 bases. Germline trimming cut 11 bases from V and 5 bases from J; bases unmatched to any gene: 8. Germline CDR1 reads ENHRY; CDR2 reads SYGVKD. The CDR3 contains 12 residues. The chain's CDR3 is CASGGGGTEAFF. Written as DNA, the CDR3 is TGTGCCTCAGGGGGGGGTGGGACTGAAGCTTTCTTT.

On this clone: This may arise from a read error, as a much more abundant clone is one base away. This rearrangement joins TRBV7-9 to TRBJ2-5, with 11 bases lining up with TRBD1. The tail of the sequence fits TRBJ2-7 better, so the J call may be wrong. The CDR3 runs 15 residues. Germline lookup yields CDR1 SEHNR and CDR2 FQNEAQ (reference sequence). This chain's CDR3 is CASSSLGTGGYEQYF. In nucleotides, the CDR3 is TGTGCCAGCAGTTCCCTGGGGACAGGGGGCTACGAGCAGTACTTC.

The DNA of the CDR3 is TGTGCCAGCAGCGCCACCGGGGTCGGTCACACAGATACGCAGTATTTT. It specifies CASSATGVGHTDTQYF. The chain combines TRBV9 with TRBJ2-3; D may be TRBD2 (5 bases). Trimming left V 3 bases short and J 2 bases short, with 16 bases between. The germline CDR1 and CDR2 sequences are SGDLS and YYNGEE. CDR3 length equals 16 residues.